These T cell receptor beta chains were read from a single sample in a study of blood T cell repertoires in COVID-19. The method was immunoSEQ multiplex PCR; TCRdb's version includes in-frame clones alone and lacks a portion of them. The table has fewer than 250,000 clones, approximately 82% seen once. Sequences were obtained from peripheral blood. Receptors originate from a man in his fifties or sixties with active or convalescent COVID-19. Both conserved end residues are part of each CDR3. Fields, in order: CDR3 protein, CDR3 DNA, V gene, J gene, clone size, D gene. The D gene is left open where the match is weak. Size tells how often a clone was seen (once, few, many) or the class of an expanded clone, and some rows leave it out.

cdr3_aa: CASSYSMEGYEQYF; cdr3_nt: TGTGCCAGCAGTTACTCGATGGAGGGCTACGAGCAGTACTTC; v_call: TRBV6-5; j_call: TRBJ2-7; clone_size: .; d_call: .
cdr3_aa: CASSEFKRARTDTQYF; cdr3_nt: TGCGCCAGCAGTGAGTTCAAGCGGGCGCGCACAGATACGCAGTATTTT; v_call: TRBV10-2; j_call: TRBJ2-3; clone_size: .; d_call: .
cdr3_aa: CASSPGTALVGEKLFF; cdr3_nt: TGTGCCAGCAGCCCGGGGACAGCTCTAGTCGGGGAAAAACTGTTTTTT; v_call: TRBV3-1/TRBV3-2; j_call: TRBJ1-4; clone_size: .; d_call: TRBD1
cdr3_aa: CASSHAAGTGGTDTQYF; cdr3_nt: TGTGCCAGCAGCCACGCCGCCGGGACAGGGGGCACAGATACGCAGTATTTT; v_call: TRBV3-1/TRBV3-2; j_call: TRBJ2-3; clone_size: once; d_call: TRBD1
cdr3_aa: CASSLGLAGGNEQFF; cdr3_nt: TGTGCCAGCAGCTTGGGACTAGCGGGAGGTAATGAGCAGTTCTTC; v_call: TRBV5-4; j_call: TRBJ2-1; clone_size: .; d_call: TRBD2
cdr3_aa: CASSRGQGLDGYTF; cdr3_nt: TGTGCCAGCAGCCGCGGACAGGGCCTGGACGGCTACACCTTC; v_call: TRBV6-5; j_call: TRBJ1-2; clone_size: once; d_call: TRBD1
cdr3_aa: CASSLGGLTEAFF; cdr3_nt: TGTGCCAGCAGTTTGGGGGGGCTCACTGAAGCTTTCTTT; v_call: TRBV28; j_call: TRBJ1-1; clone_size: .; d_call: .
cdr3_aa: CASSPGTGGFYGYTF; cdr3_nt: TGTGCCAGCAGCCCTGGGACAGGGGGCTTTTATGGCTACACCTTC; v_call: TRBV7-3; j_call: TRBJ1-2; clone_size: once; d_call: TRBD1
cdr3_aa: CASSPPPSGTQYF; cdr3_nt: TGTGCCAGCAGTCCCCCGCCTAGCGGTACGCAGTATTTT; v_call: TRBV12-3/TRBV12-4; j_call: TRBJ2-3; clone_size: .; d_call: TRBD2
cdr3_aa: CASGLESRRKLFF; cdr3_nt: TGTGCTAGTGGTTTGGAGTCGAGGAGAAAACTGTTTTTT; v_call: TRBV12-5; j_call: TRBJ1-4; clone_size: .; d_call: .
cdr3_aa: CASSVGLAGNEQFF; cdr3_nt: TGTGCCAGTAGTGTGGGACTAGCGGGAAATGAGCAGTTCTTC; v_call: TRBV19; j_call: TRBJ2-1; clone_size: .; d_call: TRBD2
cdr3_aa: CASSRMGKDTEAFF; cdr3_nt: TGTGCCAGCAGCCGCATGGGCAAGGACACTGAAGCTTTCTTT; v_call: TRBV28; j_call: TRBJ1-1; clone_size: .; d_call: .
cdr3_aa: CASSSSGGASETQYF; cdr3_nt: TGTGCCAGCAGTTCTAGCGGGGGGGCGTCAGAGACCCAGTACTTC; v_call: TRBV6-6; j_call: TRBJ2-5; clone_size: .; d_call: TRBD2
cdr3_aa: CASSMSFPGSYGYTF; cdr3_nt: TGCGCCAGCAGTATGTCGTTTCCGGGATCCTATGGCTACACCTTC; v_call: TRBV4-3; j_call: TRBJ1-2; clone_size: .; d_call: .
cdr3_aa: CASSLGRAETQYF; cdr3_nt: TGTGCCAGCAGCTTAGGCAGGGCAGAGACCCAGTACTTC; v_call: TRBV7-2; j_call: TRBJ2-5; clone_size: .; d_call: .
cdr3_aa: CASSLEFSGNTIYF; cdr3_nt: TGTGCCAGCAGCTTGGAGTTCTCTGGAAACACCATATATTTT; v_call: TRBV7-6; j_call: TRBJ1-3; clone_size: .; d_call: .
cdr3_aa: CASSRGTGRNTIYF; cdr3_nt: TGCGCCAGCAGCCGCGGGACAGGAAGAAACACCATATATTTT; v_call: TRBV5-1; j_call: TRBJ1-3; clone_size: .; d_call: TRBD1
cdr3_aa: CASGGGEGKQETQYF; cdr3_nt: TGTGCCAGCGGGGGGGGAGAGGGGAAACAAGAGACCCAGTACTTC; v_call: TRBV7-2; j_call: TRBJ2-5; clone_size: .; d_call: TRBD2
cdr3_aa: CSSGLANQETQYF; cdr3_nt: TGTTCGTCGGGACTAGCGAACCAAGAGACCCAGTACTTC; v_call: TRBV27; j_call: TRBJ2-5; clone_size: .; d_call: TRBD2
cdr3_aa: CASSSGLAGARYNEQFF; cdr3_nt: TGTGCCAGCAGTTCGGGACTAGCGGGAGCGCGTTACAATGAGCAGTTCTTC; v_call: TRBV6-7; j_call: TRBJ2-1; clone_size: .; d_call: TRBD2
cdr3_aa: CASSLARASGGAGTGELFF; cdr3_nt: TGTGCCAGCAGCTTAGCGCGGGCTAGCGGGGGGGCCGGGACCGGGGAGCTGTTTTTT; v_call: TRBV7-2; j_call: TRBJ2-2; clone_size: .; d_call: TRBD2
cdr3_aa: CASSYLGGLSGNTIYF; cdr3_nt: TGTGCCAGCAGCTACCTTGGCGGCCTCTCTGGAAACACCATATATTTT; v_call: TRBV9; j_call: TRBJ1-3; clone_size: .; d_call: .
cdr3_aa: CASSFLRGQGDEQYF; cdr3_nt: TGTGCCAGCAGCTTCCTCCGGGGACAGGGGGACGAGCAGTACTTC; v_call: TRBV11-2; j_call: TRBJ2-7; clone_size: .; d_call: TRBD1
cdr3_aa: CSAAIAYEQYF; cdr3_nt: TGCAGTGCCGCGATTGCCTACGAGCAGTACTTC; v_call: TRBV20-1; j_call: TRBJ2-7; clone_size: once; d_call: .
cdr3_aa: CASSPTSGSYEQYF; cdr3_nt: TGTGCCAGCAGTCCGACTAGCGGGTCCTACGAGCAGTACTTC; v_call: TRBV28; j_call: TRBJ2-7; clone_size: .; d_call: TRBD2
cdr3_aa: CAIRGQSLGYTF; cdr3_nt: TGTGCCATCAGGGGACAATCCCTTGGCTACACCTTC; v_call: TRBV10-3; j_call: TRBJ1-2; clone_size: once; d_call: .
cdr3_aa: CASSLSGGTEAFF; cdr3_nt: TGTGCCAGCAGCTTATCCGGGGGCACTGAAGCTTTCTTT; v_call: TRBV11-2; j_call: TRBJ1-1; clone_size: few; d_call: .
cdr3_aa: CASRQSGGSNQPQHF; cdr3_nt: TGTGCCAGCCGCCAGTCAGGGGGGAGCAATCAGCCCCAGCATTTT; v_call: TRBV6-2/TRBV6-3; j_call: TRBJ1-5; clone_size: .; d_call: TRBD1
cdr3_aa: CSVVFEPEELFF; cdr3_nt: TGCAGCGTTGTCTTTGAACCAGAGGAGCTGTTTTTT; v_call: TRBV29-1; j_call: TRBJ2-2; clone_size: .; d_call: .
cdr3_aa: CASSPHRATGRIANQPQHF; cdr3_nt: TGTGCCAGCAGTCCCCACCGTGCGACAGGGAGGATTGCCAATCAGCCCCAGCATTTT; v_call: TRBV28; j_call: TRBJ1-5; clone_size: .; d_call: TRBD1
cdr3_aa: CATSRDHGETQYF; cdr3_nt: TGTGCCACCAGCAGAGATCACGGGGAGACCCAGTACTTC; v_call: TRBV15; j_call: TRBJ2-5; clone_size: .; d_call: .
cdr3_aa: CAWRGTGASSNYGYTF; cdr3_nt: TGTGCCTGGAGAGGGACAGGGGCCAGTTCTAACTATGGCTACACCTTC; v_call: TRBV30; j_call: TRBJ1-2; clone_size: .; d_call: TRBD1
cdr3_aa: CSVGEQASNQPQHF; cdr3_nt: TGCAGCGTTGGGGAACAGGCAAGCAATCAGCCCCAGCATTTT; v_call: TRBV29-1; j_call: TRBJ1-5; clone_size: .; d_call: .
cdr3_aa: CASSETQGGYTEAFF; cdr3_nt: TGCGCCAGCAGTGAGACTCAGGGTGGATACACTGAAGCTTTCTTT; v_call: TRBV10-1; j_call: TRBJ1-1; clone_size: .; d_call: .
cdr3_aa: CASPLTWDRTRDSNQPQHF; cdr3_nt: TGTGCCAGCCCCCTTACGTGGGACAGGACACGGGATAGCAATCAGCCCCAGCATTTT; v_call: TRBV12-1; j_call: TRBJ1-5; clone_size: .; d_call: .
cdr3_aa: CASTGGNGYTF; cdr3_nt: TGTGCCAGCACAGGGGGTAATGGCTACACCTTC; v_call: TRBV12-3/TRBV12-4; j_call: TRBJ1-2; clone_size: few; d_call: TRBD1
cdr3_aa: CASSLMALEAFF; cdr3_nt: TGTGCCAGCAGCCTCATGGCCCTTGAAGCTTTCTTT; v_call: TRBV7-9; j_call: TRBJ1-1; clone_size: once; d_call: .
cdr3_aa: CSAKGTSGSNNEQYF; cdr3_nt: TGCAGCGCGAAGGGGACTAGCGGGAGTAATAACGAGCAGTACTTC; v_call: TRBV29-1; j_call: TRBJ2-7; clone_size: .; d_call: TRBD2
cdr3_aa: CASKRNGGTEAFF; cdr3_nt: TGTGCCAGTAAGAGAAATGGGGGGACTGAAGCTTTCTTT; v_call: TRBV19; j_call: TRBJ1-1; clone_size: .; d_call: .
cdr3_aa: CASSLARDGYGYTF; cdr3_nt: TGTGCCAGCAGCTTAGCCAGGGATGGCTATGGCTACACCTTC; v_call: TRBV7-2; j_call: TRBJ1-2; clone_size: .; d_call: .
cdr3_aa: CASWGLGSGNTIYF; cdr3_nt: TGTGCCAGCTGGGGACTCGGCTCTGGAAACACCATATATTTT; v_call: TRBV6-5; j_call: TRBJ1-3; clone_size: few; d_call: .
cdr3_aa: CASSWGGGYTF; cdr3_nt: TGTGCCAGCAGTTGGGGGGGCGGCTACACCTTC; v_call: TRBV28; j_call: TRBJ1-2; clone_size: .; d_call: .
cdr3_aa: CARSRLAGGNEQFF; cdr3_nt: TGTGCCCGCTCTCGACTAGCGGGAGGGAATGAGCAGTTCTTC; v_call: TRBV30; j_call: TRBJ2-1; clone_size: .; d_call: TRBD2
cdr3_aa: CSVGSTQNTEAFF; cdr3_nt: TGCAGCGTTGGAAGCACCCAGAACACTGAAGCTTTCTTT; v_call: TRBV29-1; j_call: TRBJ1-1; clone_size: few; d_call: .
cdr3_aa: CASSGTSYEQYF; cdr3_nt: TGTGCCAGCAGCGGGACTTCCTACGAGCAGTACTTC; v_call: TRBV2; j_call: TRBJ2-7; clone_size: .; d_call: .
cdr3_aa: CASSYSRGPGNTEAFF; cdr3_nt: TGTGCCAGCAGTTACTCGAGGGGGCCGGGGAACACTGAAGCTTTCTTT; v_call: TRBV6-6; j_call: TRBJ1-1; clone_size: .; d_call: TRBD1
cdr3_aa: CASSPERGQPQHF; cdr3_nt: TGTGCCAGCAGCCCGGAAAGGGGTCAGCCCCAGCATTTT; v_call: TRBV11-2; j_call: TRBJ1-5; clone_size: .; d_call: .
cdr3_aa: CASSGPGQGDNEQFF; cdr3_nt: TGTGCCAGCAGCGGACCGGGACAGGGGGACAATGAGCAGTTCTTC; v_call: TRBV11-3; j_call: TRBJ2-1; clone_size: .; d_call: TRBD1
cdr3_aa: CATSEPGLAGNNEQFF; cdr3_nt: TGTGCCACCAGCGAACCGGGACTAGCGGGGAACAATGAGCAGTTCTTC; v_call: TRBV15; j_call: TRBJ2-1; clone_size: .; d_call: TRBD2
cdr3_aa: CASSQPPGAGDTQYF; cdr3_nt: TGCGCCAGCAGCCAACCTCCTGGGGCCGGAGATACGCAGTATTTT; v_call: TRBV4-1; j_call: TRBJ2-3; clone_size: .; d_call: .
cdr3_aa: CASSDPSGRGPFLFF; cdr3_nt: TGTGCCAGCAGTGACCCTAGCGGGAGGGGCCCATTTCTGTTCTTC; v_call: TRBV25-1; j_call: TRBJ2-1; clone_size: .; d_call: TRBD2